The source of this TCR beta chain is a study of Ad26.COV2.S vaccination and SARS-CoV-2 variants. Study at large: Recipients of Ad26.COV2.S got it intramuscularly, once or twice 56 days apart.

Overall study results and limits: Vaccine recipients surpassed placebo recipients in spike-specific TCR breadth. After vaccination, reports described spike-specific CD8+ and CD4+ T cell responses as showing substantial breadth.

Notes on this clone: As yet, its antigen is unknown.

Per the germline V gene, CDR1 is MNHEY and CDR2 is SMNVEV (reference sequence). V dropped 8 bases and J dropped 0; count of bases not matched to a gene: 8. The CDR3 is 17 residues long. Treatment in this sample: around 19 received Ad26.COV2.S at low or high dose, single or two shots; a few received placebo; per-sample allocation not given. The samples were gathered on day 63 after the first injection of vaccine or placebo. Some clones are missing from TCRdb's copy, which holds only in-frame ones; the method was immunoSEQ multiplex PCR. The sample includes 200,000 to 300,000 clones, over 75% of them seen just once.

The V and J genes are TRBV27 and TRBJ2-7; 15 nucleotides align to TRBD2. This sequence originates from a person between 18 and 60 years old who received the Ad26.COV2.S COVID-19 vaccine or a placebo. Sequencing was performed on peripheral blood, taken in a trial of Ad26.COV2.S vaccine versus placebo. CDR3 in DNA: TGTGCCAGCCGAGGGACTAGCGGGGGGCCGAGCTCCTACGAGCAGTACTTC. Its protein is CASRGTSGGPSSYEQYF.